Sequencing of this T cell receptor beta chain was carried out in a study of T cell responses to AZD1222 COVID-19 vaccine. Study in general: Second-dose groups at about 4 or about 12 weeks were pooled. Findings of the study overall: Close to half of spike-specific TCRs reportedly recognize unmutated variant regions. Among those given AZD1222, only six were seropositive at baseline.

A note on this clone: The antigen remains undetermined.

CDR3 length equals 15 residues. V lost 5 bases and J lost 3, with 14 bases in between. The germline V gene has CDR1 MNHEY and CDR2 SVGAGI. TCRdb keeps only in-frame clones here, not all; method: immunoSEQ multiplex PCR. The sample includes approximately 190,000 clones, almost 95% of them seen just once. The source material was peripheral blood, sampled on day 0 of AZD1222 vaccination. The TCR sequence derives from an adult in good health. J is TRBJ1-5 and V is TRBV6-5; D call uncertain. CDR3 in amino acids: CASSTRDQSNQPQHF. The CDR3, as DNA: TGTGCCAGCAGTACCCGGGATCAGTCCAATCAGCCCCAGCATTTT.